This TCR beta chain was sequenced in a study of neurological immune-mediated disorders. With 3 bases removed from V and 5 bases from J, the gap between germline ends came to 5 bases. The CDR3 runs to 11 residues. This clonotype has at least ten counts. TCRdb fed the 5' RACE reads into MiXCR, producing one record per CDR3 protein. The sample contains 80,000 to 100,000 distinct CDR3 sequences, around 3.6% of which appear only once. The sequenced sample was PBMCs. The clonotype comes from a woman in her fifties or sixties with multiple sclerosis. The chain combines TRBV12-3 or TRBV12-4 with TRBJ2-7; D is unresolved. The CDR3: CASSLKNEQYF. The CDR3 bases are TGTGCCAGCAGTTTGAAAAACGAGCAGTACTTC.